This T cell receptor beta chain is from a study of T cells in Graves' hyperthyroidism and ophthalmopathy. RNA transcripts gave rise to amplified TCR beta CDR3 regions. The HTBI primer set served for first-round RT-PCR of the TCR CDR3. MiXCR, run by TCRdb on the multiplex PCR reads, gives a single entry per CDR3 protein. This sample has around 340,000 distinct CDR3 sequences, with over 15% found just once. The definition of stable Graves' hyperthyroidism was no ophthalmopathy progression within 18 months. There are many counts of this clonotype. Its matching antigen is unknown. Study results and caveats: In simple terms, a model built on 13 V-J features told ophthalmopathy apart from stable hyperthyroidism. Most thyroid clonotypes expanded above 0.001 were also detected in blood.

The CDR3 sequence is 14 residues long. Looked up from germline, CDR1 is KGHSH and CDR2 is LQKENI. Trimming took 5 bases from V and 11 from J, leaving 21 bases between them. Sequences were obtained from blood. The receptor's source is a man aged 25-45 years with Graves' hyperthyroidism. The chain carries TRBV18 and TRBJ1-1, with unresolved D. CDR3 in DNA: TGTGCCAGCTCAACCGCCCGGACTGATATCAATGCTTTCTTT. Translation: CASSTARTDINAFF.